A single sample is the source of the 17 T cell receptor beta chains below, sequenced in a study of CD8 T cells in ankylosing spondylitis. TCRdb re-called the 5' RACE reads with MiXCR, one entry per CDR3 protein. The sample includes about 250,000 distinct CDR3 sequences, 10% of them seen just once. Sequencing input: blood, either unsorted or a sorted T cell fraction (not recorded which). These receptor sequences come from a male donor with ankylosing spondylitis or in good health (not recorded which).

This clonotype has at least ten counts. The V and J genes are TRBV5-1 and TRBJ2-2, with D unresolved. Germline loops: CDR1 SGHRS, CDR2 YFSETQ. The V and J ends lost 0 bases and 3 bases respectively, with 9 bases between them. The length of the CDR3 is 15 residues. CDR3 DNA: TGCGCCAGCAGCTTGGACCCAGTAGACACCGGGGAGCTGTTTTTT. It yields the protein CASSLDPVDTGELFF.

This clonotype was seen ten or more times. The chain links TRBV11-2 to TRBJ2-2; maybe TRBD1 (6 bases). The length of the CDR3 is 15 residues. Germline lookup yields CDR1 SGHAT and CDR2 FQNNGV. V lost 0 bases and J 10 bases, leaving 15 bases between the germline ends. DNA for the CDR3: TGTGCCAGCAGCTTAGATTGGGGGCGAGATGTGGAGCTGTTTTTT. Translating it yields CASSLDWGRDVELFF.

In its sample, this clonotype is medium-sized. The chain carries TRBV29-1 and TRBJ1-2, with D perhaps TRBD1 (6 bases). The CDR3 is 13 residues long. CDR1 is SQVTM and CDR2 is ANQGSEA in the germline V gene. Deletions cut 1 base from V and 8 bases from J, with 14 bases between. The CDR3 DNA reads TGCAGCGTTGAAGTGGCGACAGGAAACGGCTACACCTTC. It encodes CSVEVATGNGYTF.

This clonotype was counted between two and nine times. This chain links TRBV12-3 or TRBV12-4 with TRBJ2-5; 8 bases fit TRBD2. The CDR3 loop spans 18 amino acids. Trimming removed 3 bases from V and 1 base from J; junction bases left unmatched: 13. CDR3 in DNA: TGTGCCAGCAGTTTCGGGGGGATGGTAGCGGGGATCCAAGAGACCCAGTACTTC. It specifies CASSFGGMVAGIQETQYF.

This clonotype was recorded at least ten times. The chain uses TRBV5-1 and TRBJ2-5; D is undetermined. CDR1 and CDR2 (germline): SGHRS, YFSETQ. CDR3 size: 11 residues. Trimming cost V 6 bases and J 5 bases, with 8 bases left between them. The CDR3, as DNA: TGCGCCAGCACCCTACGGGAGACCCAGTACTTC. Amino acid sequence: CASTLRETQYF.

Only a few counts were recorded for this clonotype. The CDR3 bases are TGTGCCAGCAGAAGGGACAGTGACTATGGCTACACCTTC. It translates to CASRRDSDYGYTF. The chain combines TRBV12-3 or TRBV12-4 with TRBJ1-2, with TRBD1 identical over 7 bases. With V trimmed by 6 bases and J by 3 bases, 4 bases remained unmatched. The CDR3 contains 13 residues.

This clonotype was counted ten times or more. V is TRBV7-2 and J is TRBJ2-5; the D call may be TRBD1 or TRBD2 (5 bases each). Germline V gene sequence: CDR1 SGHTA, CDR2 FQGNSA. The CDR3 sequence is 15 residues long. V dropped 1 base and J dropped 2 bases, with 11 bases sitting between them. The CDR3 sequence: CASSLGTRGQETQYF. CDR3 DNA sequence: TGTGCCAGCAGCTTAGGAACTAGGGGACAAGAGACCCAGTACTTC.

This clonotype was recorded many times. The rearrangement joins TRBV13 to TRBJ1-2, with D uncertain. Germline CDR1 and CDR2: PRHDT and FYEKMQ (reference sequence). The CDR3 has 14 amino acids. V was pared by 0 bases and J by 7 bases, with 12 bases between. Here the CDR3 reads CASSLGEGASGYTF. CDR3 DNA: TGTGCCAGCAGCTTAGGGGAAGGCGCAAGTGGCTACACCTTC. Filled out from reference TRBV13 and TRBJ1-2, the complete variable domain reads AAGVIQSPRHLIKEKRETATLKCYPIPRHDTVYWYQQGPGQDPQFLISFYEKMQSDKGSIPDRFSAQQFSDYHSELNMSSLELGDSALYFCASSLGEGASGYTFGSGTRLTVV.

This clonotype was observed at least ten times. CDR3 protein: CASSLRPGQGYGYTF. The CDR3 coding sequence is TGTGCCAGCAGTCTTAGACCGGGACAGGGGTATGGCTACACCTTC. V is TRBV27 and J is TRBJ1-2; 10 bases align to TRBD1. This CDR3 has 15 residues. V lost 5 bases to trimming and J lost 5 bases; unmatched junction nucleotides: 8. CDR1 is MNHEY, CDR2 SMNVEV, per germline (reference sequence).

This clonotype was found a few times. The V gene is TRBV7-2, the J gene TRBJ1-4; TRBD1 matches 10 bases. CDR1 and CDR2 (germline): SGHTA, FQGNSA. The CDR3 is made up of 18 amino acids. The trim removed 0 bases at V and 3 bases at J, leaving 7 bases unmatched. Here the CDR3 reads CASSLAPGQGSSNEKLFF. For the CDR3, the DNA is TGTGCCAGCAGCTTAGCCCCGGGACAGGGGTCTTCTAATGAAAAACTGTTTTTT.

V usage is TRBV10-1 and J usage is TRBJ2-4; weak D call: TRBD2 (5 bases). The CDR3 extends over 13 amino acids. V dropped 4 bases and J dropped 7 bases, with 11 bases sitting between them. Germline V CDR1 and CDR2: WNHNN, SYGVQD (reference sequence). CDR3 in amino acids: CASSVGPGNIQYF. As DNA, the CDR3 is TGCGCCAGCAGTGTTGGCCCGGGGAACATTCAGTACTTC.

There are many counts of this clonotype. This chain uses TRBV11-2 with TRBJ2-3, with 9 bases that match TRBD2. Germline V gene lookup returns CDR1 SGHAT and CDR2 FQNNGV. The V and J ends lost 7 bases and 2 bases, in that order; junction bases with no gene match: 16. The CDR3 is 18 amino acids. The CDR3 sequence: CASTKRVGLAGYTDTQYF. CDR3 bases: TGTGCCAGCACCAAAAGAGTCGGGCTAGCGGGATACACAGATACGCAGTATTTT.

This clonotype was detected ten times or more. This chain joins TRBV20-1 and TRBJ1-1; tentatively, D is TRBD1 (6 bases). The CDR3 extends over 15 amino acids. Germline V lookup: CDR1 DFQATT, CDR2 SNEGSKA (reference sequence). The V gene lost 3 bases and the J gene lost 2 bases, with 16 bases spanning the gap. CDR3 residues: CSASLTGTTNTEAFF. The CDR3 DNA reads TGCAGTGCTAGCCTAACAGGGACCACAAACACTGAAGCTTTCTTT.

This clonotype was picked up many times. V gene TRBV6-5 combines with J gene TRBJ2-5; no firm D call. This CDR3 has 13 residues. V lost 0 bases, J lost 7 bases, and 9 bases lay in between. Germline V gene sequence: CDR1 MNHEY, CDR2 SVGAGI. The CDR3 loop is CASSYSTLGTQYF. In DNA form, the CDR3 reads TGTGCCAGCAGTTACTCGACCCTGGGGACCCAGTACTTC.

This clonotype was found many times. This sequence joins TRBV5-1 and TRBJ2-1; D not certain. The V end was cut by 4 bases, the J end by 2 bases, with 7 bases between. The CDR3 spans 13 residues. The germline V gene encodes CDR1 SGHRS and CDR2 YFSETQ. The CDR3 sequence: CASSVDAYNEQFF. CDR3 coding DNA: TGCGCCAGCAGCGTGGACGCCTACAATGAGCAGTTCTTC.

In its sample, this clonotype was seen many times. CDR3 protein: CASSLPGGTDTQYF. CDR3 DNA sequence: TGCGCCAGCAGCCTCCCTGGGGGCACAGATACGCAGTATTTT. The chain employs TRBV5-1 and TRBJ2-3; no clear D. The length of the CDR3 is 14 residues. Trimming shortened V by 4 bases and J by 1 base, and 10 bases separated the two germline ends. Germline CDR1 is SGHRS and CDR2 is YFSETQ.

This clonotype was seen more than once but under ten times. V and J are TRBV29-1 and TRBJ2-1; TRBD2 aligns across 9 bases. Trimming at V came to 2 bases and at J to 4 bases, leaving 6 bases not matched to a gene. CDR3 length: 15 amino acids. Germline V gene data show CDR1 as SQVTM and CDR2 as ANQGSEA. The CDR3 is CSVESASGAYNEQFF. In nucleotides, the CDR3 is TGCAGCGTTGAAAGTGCTAGCGGGGCTTACAATGAGCAGTTCTTC.